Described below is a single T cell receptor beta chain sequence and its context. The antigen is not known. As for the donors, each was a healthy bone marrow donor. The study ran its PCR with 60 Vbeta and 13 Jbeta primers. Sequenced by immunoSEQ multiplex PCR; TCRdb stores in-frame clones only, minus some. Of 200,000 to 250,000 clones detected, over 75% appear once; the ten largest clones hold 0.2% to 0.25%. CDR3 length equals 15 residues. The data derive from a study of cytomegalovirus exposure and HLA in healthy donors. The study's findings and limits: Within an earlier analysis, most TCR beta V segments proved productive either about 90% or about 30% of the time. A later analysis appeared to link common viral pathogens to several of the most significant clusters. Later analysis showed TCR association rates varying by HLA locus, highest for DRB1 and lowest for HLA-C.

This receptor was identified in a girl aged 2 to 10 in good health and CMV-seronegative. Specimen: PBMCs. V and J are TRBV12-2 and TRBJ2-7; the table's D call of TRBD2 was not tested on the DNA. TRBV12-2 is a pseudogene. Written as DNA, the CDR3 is TGTGCAAGTCGCCGAAGGACTAGCGGGGGGTACGAGCAGTACTTC. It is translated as CASRRRTSGGYEQYF.